This TCR beta chain was sequenced for a study of PD-1 blockade in classical Hodgkin lymphoma. Study results and caveats: Those achieving complete response showed baseline diversity like newly diagnosed patients.

By share, this clone counts as medium-sized. Its target is unknown. CDR1 and CDR2 (germline): SQVTM, ANQGSEA. V dropped 2 bases and J dropped 1 base, with 5 bases sitting between them. The CDR3 runs to 12 residues. Noted time point: cycle 4 day 1 (C4D1), after 5 to 7 weeks of nivolumab. Every patient relapsed after autologous stem cell transplantation, and brentuximab vedotin exposure varied. Using magnetic negative selection, the CD4+ T cells were separated out of thawed PBMCs. Generated by immunoSEQ multiplex PCR, the TCRdb table keeps only in-frame clones and is missing some. The sample includes about 30,000 clones, 65% to 85% of them seen just once.

The starting material was CD4+ T cells from blood, obtained before the fourth cycle of nivolumab. The source of this sequence is a human donor with classical Hodgkin lymphoma. This chain links TRBV29-1 with TRBJ1-1, with unresolved D. Written as DNA, the CDR3 is TGCAGCGTTGAACAGGAGAACACTGAAGCTTTCTTT. Translation: CSVEQENTEAFF.